One TCR beta chain is described in this entry. This specimen belongs to a study of shared clonotypes between healthy human individuals. TCRdb's copy holds only in-frame clones and misses some; the assay was immunoSEQ multiplex PCR. The sample lists some 2.4 million clones, under 95% seen once, with 0.36% in the top ten. This CDR3 has 13 amino acids. V was cut by 7 bases and J by 3 bases, with 10 bases left in between. Germline lookup yields CDR1 LNHDA and CDR2 SQIVND (reference sequence). The sequence was collected from a man aged 18 to 30 in good health. Some clones in this sample may be carry-over from other donors' samples. Material for sequencing was naive CD4+ T cells from PBMCs. Documented subset: CD45RA+ positively selected. This sequence joins TRBV19 and TRBJ1-5; a possible D gene is TRBD1 (5 bases). The CDR3 sequence: CASTAGHNQPQHF. CDR3 bases: TGTGCCAGTACGGCAGGGCACAATCAGCCCCAGCATTTT.